Listed here are 25 T cell receptor beta chains from one sample, sequenced in a study of cytomegalovirus exposure and HLA in healthy donors. Clones were sequenced by immunoSEQ multiplex PCR, and TCRdb holds only the in-frame ones, with some missing. The sample records 75,000 to 100,000 clones, 96% being singletons. Sequences were obtained from PBMCs. All receptors come from a man between 18 and 29 years old in good health and CMV-seronegative.

This chain connects TRBV6-5 to TRBJ2-7; tentatively, D is TRBD2 (6 bases). Per germline, CDR1 MNHEY and CDR2 SVGAGI. V was shortened by 0 bases and J by 3 bases, with 9 bases between the two germline ends. This CDR3 is built from 14 residues. CDR3 bases: TGTGCCAGCAGTTACTCTAGCGGCCGCTACGAGCAGTACTTC. It is translated as CASSYSSGRYEQYF.

The rearrangement uses TRBV5-6 and TRBJ2-7; TRBD1 agrees at 7 bases. CDR3 length: 15 amino acids. Germline CDR1 and CDR2: SGHDT and YYEEEE. Trimming removed 4 bases from V and 6 bases from J; junction bases left unmatched: 13. The CDR3 DNA is TGTGCCAGCAGCACAAACTACGACAGGGTTCCCGAGCAGTACGTC. It encodes CASSTNYDRVPEQYV.

The V and J genes are TRBV11-3 and TRBJ2-1; 8 nucleotides line up with TRBD1. CDR1 is SGHNT, CDR2 YENEEA, per germline. V trimming: 5 bases; J trimming: 5 bases; junction bases outside the gene matches: 8. This CDR3 region has 15 residues. As DNA, the CDR3 is TGTGCCAGCAGCCCGGGACAGGAGAAAAACAATGAGCAGTTCTTC. Protein: CASSPGQEKNNEQFF.

The V and J genes are TRBV5-1 and TRBJ2-3; D is perhaps TRBD2 (6 bases). The V gene lost 0 bases and the J gene lost 0 bases, with 8 bases spanning the gap. This CDR3 contains 15 residues. Germline V gives CDR1 SGHRS, CDR2 YFSETQ. The CDR3 DNA follows: TGCGCCAGCAGCTTGGGCGGGGACAGCACAGATACGCAGTATTTT. Amino acid sequence: CASSLGGDSTDTQYF.

The chain recombines TRBV9 with TRBJ2-1; TRBD2 agrees at 7 bases. The CDR3 sequence is 16 residues long. The J segment lost 8 bases and the V segment lost 1 base, leaving 12 bases of the junction unmatched. Germline V gives CDR1 SGDLS, CDR2 YYNGEE. The CDR3 DNA reads TGTGCCAGCAGCGTAACATCCGGGAGGACACACTATGAGCAGTTCTTC. Translation gives CASSVTSGRTHYEQFF.

The CDR3 DNA reads as TGTGCCAGCAGCGTAGAGGCAGGGGGCAGTACTGAAGCTTTCTTT. This sequence encodes CASSVEAGGSTEAFF. The chain carries TRBV9 and TRBJ1-1, with 8 positions matching TRBD1. From germline, CDR1 is SGDLS and CDR2 YYNGEE. Trimming at V came to 0 bases and at J to 5 bases, leaving 6 bases not matched to a gene. The CDR3 runs 15 residues.

This clone was seen just once. The chain couples TRBV2 to TRBJ1-1; 9 bases map to TRBD1. J gave up 6 bases and V 9 bases, and 11 bases lay outside the gene matches. The CDR3 runs 14 residues. Germline V gene data show CDR1 as SNHLY and CDR2 as FYNNEI. CDR3 bases: TGTGCCAGTTTACGGACAGGGGATAGACCTGAAGCTTTCTTT. Residues: CASLRTGDRPEAFF.

The rearrangement uses TRBV5-1 and TRBJ2-2; D possibly corresponds to TRBD2 (7 bases). The CDR3 is made up of 16 amino acids. V shed 0 bases and J shed 1 base, with 10 bases lying between them. Per the germline V gene, CDR1 is SGHRS and CDR2 is YFSETQ. This CDR3 is CASSLEGGLNTGELFF. In DNA form, the CDR3 reads TGCGCCAGCAGCTTGGAGGGGGGGCTGAACACCGGGGAGCTGTTTTTT.

Note on this clone: At one of its ends the junction is not consistent with the germline gene, which may arise from a read error. This sequence joins TRBV30 and TRBJ2-7, with a possible D match to TRBD1 (5 bases). CDR1 and CDR2 (germline): GTSNPN, SVGIG (reference sequence). The CDR3 runs 14 residues. The CDR3 loop is CARSTAGPGYEQYF. The DNA of the CDR3 is TGTGCCAGGAGTACCGCAGGGCCGGGCTACGAGCAGTACTTC. Complete variable domain (other parts from reference TRBV30 and TRBJ2-7): SQTIHQWPATLVQPVGSPLSLECTVEGTSNPNLYWYRQAAGRGLQLLFYSVGIGQISSEVPQNLSASRPQDRQFILSSKKLLLSDSGFYLCARSTAGPGYEQYFGPGTRLTVT.

V usage is TRBV11-2 and J usage is TRBJ2-1; the D gene is possibly TRBD2 (6 bases). This CDR3 region has 17 residues. The germline V gene has CDR1 SGHAT and CDR2 FQNNGV. The ends were cut back, 1 base at V and 1 base at J, with 14 bases in the middle. The CDR3 spells CASSLVARAGSYNEQFF. CDR3 sequence (DNA): TGTGCCAGCAGCTTAGTAGCACGGGCGGGGTCCTACAATGAGCAGTTCTTC.

This chain uses TRBV7-2 with TRBJ1-4; TRBD1 matches 8 bases. Trimming at V came to 5 bases and at J to 8 bases, leaving 7 bases not matched to a gene. Germline CDR1 is SGHTA and CDR2 is FQGNSA. CDR3 length equals 14 residues. The CDR3 sequence: CASSPRAGGEKLFF. In DNA, the CDR3 is TGTGCCAGCAGCCCCCGGGCAGGGGGCGAAAAACTGTTTTTT.

This chain's CDR3 is CASSLDGTSLETQYF. The DNA of the CDR3 is TGTGCCAGCAGCTTAGATGGGACTAGCTTGGAGACCCAGTACTTC. The chain is built from TRBV11-1 and TRBJ2-5; 9 bases are shared with TRBD2. The CDR3 consists of 15 residues. CDR1 and CDR2 (germline): SGHAT, FQDESV (reference sequence). Trimming took 1 base from V and 5 from J; bases not matched to a gene: 5.

The rearrangement uses TRBV13 and TRBJ2-7, with 9 bases aligning to TRBD1. The CDR3 length is 17 residues. Germline trimming cut 4 bases from V and 2 bases from J; bases unmatched to any gene: 12. CDR1 is PRHDT and CDR2 is FYEKMQ in the germline V gene (reference sequence). In nucleotides, the CDR3 is TGTGCCAGCAGCTCCGGACAGGGGCGAACTCCGACCTACGAGCAGTACTTC. Protein: CASSSGQGRTPTYEQYF.

The chain recombines TRBV19 with TRBJ1-5; 7 positions match TRBD1. CDR1 LNHDA and CDR2 SQIVND come from the germline V gene (reference sequence). The CDR3 totals 14 residues. V gave up 1 base and J gave up 10 bases; unmatched junction bases: 7. The CDR3 here is CASSIAAGGGPQHF. The CDR3 nucleotides read TGTGCCAGTAGTATAGCGGCAGGGGGAGGACCCCAGCATTTT.

The CDR3: CASSPPGGGGEQFF. For the CDR3, the DNA is TGTGCCAGCAGCCCCCCGGGAGGAGGGGGTGAGCAGTTCTTC. This sequence joins TRBV14 and TRBJ2-1; a weak D match, TRBD2 (7 bases). Germline loops: CDR1 SGHDN, CDR2 FVKESK. V was cut by 4 bases and J by 9 bases, with 16 bases left in between. The CDR3 runs 14 residues.

The chain carries TRBV29-1 and TRBJ2-1, with D hard to call. CDR1 is SQVTM and CDR2 is ANQGSEA in the germline V gene. The CDR3 is made up of 12 amino acids. The V end lost 3 bases, the J end lost 6 bases, and 9 bases lay between the germline ends. The CDR3 here is CSVDWQINEQFF. CDR3 coding DNA: TGCAGCGTTGACTGGCAGATCAATGAGCAGTTCTTC.

The chain has TRBV28 and TRBJ1-2; a weak D match, TRBD1 (5 bases). The CDR3 contains 18 residues. V gave up 0 bases and J gave up 0 bases, with 17 bases separating them. CDR1 and CDR2 from the germline V gene are MDHEN and SYDVKM. CDR3 sequence: CASSLWGRGRTANYGYTF. CDR3 nucleotide sequence: TGTGCCAGCAGTTTATGGGGGAGGGGAAGGACGGCTAACTATGGCTACACCTTC.

This clone was seen once. The chain joins TRBV19 to TRBJ2-3; maybe TRBD2 (5 bases). CDR1 LNHDA and CDR2 SQIVND come from the germline V gene (reference sequence). Trimming pared 3 bases from V and 2 bases from J, leaving 15 bases between. The CDR3 is 16 amino acids. CDR3 coding DNA: TGTGCCAGTAGTATCTACGGCGGCGGGCCCACAGATACGCAGTATTTT. Protein: CASSIYGGGPTDTQYF.

In this sample, this clone turned up once. V gene TRBV5-1 combines with J gene TRBJ2-6; D is uncertain. Germline V lookup: CDR1 SGHRS, CDR2 YFSETQ. The CDR3 has 17 amino acids. V was clipped by 1 base and J by 0 bases, with 11 bases between them. The DNA for the CDR3 is TGCGCCAGCAGCTTGACCCCTACGGGCTCTGGGGCCAACGTCCTGACTTTC. This sequence encodes CASSLTPTGSGANVLTF. The full variable domain, in which reference TRBV5-1 and TRBJ2-6 provide the parts outside the CDR3, is KAGVTQTPRYLIKTRGQQVTLSCSPISGHRSVSWYQQTPGQGLQFLFEYFSETQRNKGNFPGRFSGRQFSNSRSEMNVSTLELGDSALYLCASSLTPTGSGANVLTFGAGSRLTVL.

J is TRBJ2-4 and V is TRBV27, with a weak D call TRBD2 (5 bases). The CDR3 has 14 amino acids. From germline, CDR1 is MNHEY and CDR2 SMNVEV (reference sequence). Deletions cut 2 bases from V and 7 bases from J, with 12 bases between. CDR3 region: CASSLGPGTNIQYF. CDR3 nucleotide sequence: TGTGCCAGCAGTTTAGGGCCGGGAACCAACATTCAGTACTTC.

This chain's CDR3 is CASSPTTGWGETQYF. In DNA, the CDR3 is TGTGCCAGTAGTCCCACGACAGGGTGGGGGGAGACCCAGTACTTC. V and J are TRBV19 and TRBJ2-5; 7 bases align to TRBD1. Germline CDR1 reads LNHDA; CDR2 reads SQIVND (reference sequence). J was trimmed by 5 bases and V by 5 bases; bases with no gene match: 11. CDR3 length equals 15 residues.

This chain joins TRBV9 and TRBJ1-2; the D gene is possibly TRBD1 (6 bases). From germline, CDR1 is SGDLS and CDR2 YYNGEE. The CDR3 length is 14 residues. The germline V and J ends were trimmed by 5 bases and 6 bases, with 17 bases remaining between them. The CDR3 sequence is CASRTTGSGDGYTF. CDR3 bases: TGTGCCAGCAGGACGACAGGTTCAGGCGATGGCTACACCTTC.

CDR3 bases: TGCGCCAGCAGCTCCGGGACAGCGAACACTGAAGCTTTCTTT. Translation: CASSSGTANTEAFF. This rearrangement joins TRBV5-1 to TRBJ1-1, with TRBD1 identical over 7 bases. From germline, CDR1 is SGHRS and CDR2 YFSETQ. Germline trimming cut 3 bases from V and 1 base from J; bases unmatched to any gene: 3. The CDR3 is 14 amino acids.

V and J are TRBV2 and TRBJ1-2, with TRBD1 as a possible D gene (6 bases). CDR1 and CDR2 (germline): SNHLY, FYNNEI. The CDR3 spans 12 residues. Trimming stripped 5 bases from V and 5 bases from J, with 9 bases between. CDR3 residues: CASSLTGYGYTF. The CDR3 DNA reads as TGTGCCAGCAGTCTAACAGGGTATGGCTACACCTTC. The whole variable domain, filled in from reference TRBV2 and TRBJ1-2, reads EPEVTQTPSHQVTQMGQEVILRCVPISNHLYFYWYRQILGQKVEFLVSFYNNEISEKSEIFDDQFSVERPDGSNFTLKIRSTKLEDSAMYFCASSLTGYGYTFGSGTRLTVV.

This clone was detected only once. This chain joins TRBV27 and TRBJ2-2; maybe TRBD2 (5 bases). Trimming cost V 4 bases and J 8 bases, with 17 bases left between them. CDR3 size: 15 residues. Germline CDR1 is MNHEY and CDR2 is SMNVEV (reference sequence). DNA for the CDR3: TGTGCCAGCAGTTCCCCGGCCAGGACTGCTGGGGAGCTGTTTTTT. Its translation: CASSSPARTAGELFF.